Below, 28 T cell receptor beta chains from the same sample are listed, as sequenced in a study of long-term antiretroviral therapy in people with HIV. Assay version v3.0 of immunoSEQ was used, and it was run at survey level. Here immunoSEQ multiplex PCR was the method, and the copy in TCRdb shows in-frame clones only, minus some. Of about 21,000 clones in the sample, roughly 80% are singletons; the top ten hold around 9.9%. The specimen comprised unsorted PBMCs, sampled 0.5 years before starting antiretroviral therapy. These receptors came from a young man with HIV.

The CDR3 DNA reads as TGTGCCAGCTCACCGCCGGGACAGCGAAGTGGGGCCAACGTCCTGACTTTC. Protein: CASSPPGQRSGANVLTF. The V gene is TRBV18, the J gene TRBJ2-6; 7 nucleotides align to TRBD1. V lost 3 bases and J lost 3; bases outside the gene matches: 8. CDR3 length: 17 amino acids. The germline CDR1 and CDR2 sequences are KGHSH and LQKENI. The complete variable domain, with remaining parts taken from reference TRBV18 and TRBJ2-6, reads NAGVMQNPRHLVRRRGQEARLRCSPMKGHSHVYWYRQLPEEGLKFMVYLQKENIIDESGMPKERFSAEFPKEGPSILRIQQVVRGDSAAYFCASSPPGQRSGANVLTFGAGSRLTVL.

Here the CDR3 DNA reads TGTGCCAGCAGCTTCGAACCCGGGACAGCGAACACTGAAGCTTTCTTT. This gives the protein CASSFEPGTANTEAFF. V usage is TRBV5-8 and J usage is TRBJ1-1; TRBD1 agrees at 7 bases. Per the germline V gene, CDR1 is SGHTS and CDR2 is YDEGEE. The length of the CDR3 is 16 residues. V lost 2 bases and J lost 1; bases outside the gene matches: 8.

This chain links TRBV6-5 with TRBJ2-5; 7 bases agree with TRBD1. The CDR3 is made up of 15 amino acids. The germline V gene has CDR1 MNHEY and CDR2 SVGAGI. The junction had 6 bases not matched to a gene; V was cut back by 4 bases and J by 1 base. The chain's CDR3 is CASSSSGGSQETQYF. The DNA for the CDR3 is TGTGCCAGCAGTTCCTCAGGGGGAAGCCAAGAGACCCAGTACTTC.

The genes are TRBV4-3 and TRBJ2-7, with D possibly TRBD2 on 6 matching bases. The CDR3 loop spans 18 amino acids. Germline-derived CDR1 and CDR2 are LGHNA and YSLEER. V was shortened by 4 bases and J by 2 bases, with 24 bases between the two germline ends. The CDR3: CASSPRLVEVSLAYEQYF. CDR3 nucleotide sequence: TGCGCCAGCAGCCCCCGACTAGTAGAAGTGAGCCTAGCCTACGAGCAGTACTTC.

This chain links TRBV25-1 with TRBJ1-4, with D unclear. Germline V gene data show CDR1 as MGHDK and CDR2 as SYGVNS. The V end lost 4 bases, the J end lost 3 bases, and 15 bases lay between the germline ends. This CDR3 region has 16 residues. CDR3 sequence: CASSAGRGAANEKLFF. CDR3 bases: TGTGCCAGCAGTGCCGGACGGGGTGCGGCTAATGAAAAACTGTTTTTT.

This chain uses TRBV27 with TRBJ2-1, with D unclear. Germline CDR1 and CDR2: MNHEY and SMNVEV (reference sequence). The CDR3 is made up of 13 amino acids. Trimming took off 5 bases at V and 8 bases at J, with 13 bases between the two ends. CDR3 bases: TGTGCCAGCAGTCCCCTTCTATGGGATGAGCAGTTCTTC. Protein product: CASSPLLWDEQFF.

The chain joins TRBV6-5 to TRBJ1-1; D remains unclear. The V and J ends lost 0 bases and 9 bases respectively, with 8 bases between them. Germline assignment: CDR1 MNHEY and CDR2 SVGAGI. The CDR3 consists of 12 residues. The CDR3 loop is CASSYSGGKAFF. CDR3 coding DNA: TGTGCCAGCAGTTACTCAGGAGGGAAAGCTTTCTTT.

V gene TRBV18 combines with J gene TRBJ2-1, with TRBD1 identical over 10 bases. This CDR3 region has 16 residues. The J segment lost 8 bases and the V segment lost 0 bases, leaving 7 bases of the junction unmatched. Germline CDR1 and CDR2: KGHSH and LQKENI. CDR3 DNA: TGTGCCAGCTCACCACCAGGGACAGGGGTGGGGGATGAGCAGTTCTTC. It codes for CASSPPGTGVGDEQFF.

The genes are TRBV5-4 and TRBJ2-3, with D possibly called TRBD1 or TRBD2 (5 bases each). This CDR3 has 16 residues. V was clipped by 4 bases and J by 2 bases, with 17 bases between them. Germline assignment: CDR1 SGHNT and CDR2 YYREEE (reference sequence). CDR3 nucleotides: TGTGCCAGCAGCAAATCCCAGAGGGGCTTCACAGATACGCAGTATTTT. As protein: CASSKSQRGFTDTQYF.

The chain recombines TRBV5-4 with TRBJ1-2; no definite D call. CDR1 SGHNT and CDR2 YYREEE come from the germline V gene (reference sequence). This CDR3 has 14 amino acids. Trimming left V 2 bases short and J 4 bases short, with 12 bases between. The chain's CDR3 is CASSLEGGSYGYTF. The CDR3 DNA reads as TGTGCCAGCAGCTTAGAGGGTGGGAGCTATGGCTACACCTTC.

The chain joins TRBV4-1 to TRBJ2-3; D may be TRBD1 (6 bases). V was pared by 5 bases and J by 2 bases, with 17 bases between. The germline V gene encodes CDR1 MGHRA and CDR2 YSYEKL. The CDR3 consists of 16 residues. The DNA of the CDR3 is TGCGCCAGCAGCGAAATTCGACAGGCTTTCACAGATACGCAGTATTTT. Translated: CASSEIRQAFTDTQYF.

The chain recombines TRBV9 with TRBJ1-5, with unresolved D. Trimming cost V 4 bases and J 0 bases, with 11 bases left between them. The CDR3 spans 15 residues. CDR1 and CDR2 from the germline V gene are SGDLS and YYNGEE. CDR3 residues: CASSPTDSSNQPQHF. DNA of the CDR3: TGTGCCAGCAGCCCTACGGATAGTAGCAATCAGCCCCAGCATTTT.

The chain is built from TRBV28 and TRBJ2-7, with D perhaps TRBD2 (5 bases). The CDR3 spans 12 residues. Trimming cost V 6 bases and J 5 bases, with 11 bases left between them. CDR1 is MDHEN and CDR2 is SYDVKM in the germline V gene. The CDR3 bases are TGTGCCAGCAGCCCCGGGGTGCACGAGCAGTACTTC. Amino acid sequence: CASSPGVHEQYF.

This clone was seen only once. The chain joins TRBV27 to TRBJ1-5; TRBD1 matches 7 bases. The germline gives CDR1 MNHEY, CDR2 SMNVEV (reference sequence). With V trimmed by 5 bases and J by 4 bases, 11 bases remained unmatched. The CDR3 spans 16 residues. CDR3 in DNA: TGTGCCAGCAGTGGATCCCAGGGGGAGTTTAATCAGCCCCAGCATTTT. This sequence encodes CASSGSQGEFNQPQHF.

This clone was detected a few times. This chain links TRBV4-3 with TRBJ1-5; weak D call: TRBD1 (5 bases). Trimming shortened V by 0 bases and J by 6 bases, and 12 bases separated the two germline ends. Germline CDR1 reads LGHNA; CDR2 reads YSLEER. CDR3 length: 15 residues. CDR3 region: CASSQDDSDVQPQHF. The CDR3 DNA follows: TGCGCCAGCAGCCAAGACGACAGTGACGTTCAGCCCCAGCATTTT.

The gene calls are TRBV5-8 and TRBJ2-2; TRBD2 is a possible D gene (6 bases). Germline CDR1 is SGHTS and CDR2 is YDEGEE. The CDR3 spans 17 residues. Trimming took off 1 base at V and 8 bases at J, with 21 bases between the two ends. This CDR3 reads CASSLRRTVEGSGELFF. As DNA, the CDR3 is TGTGCCAGCAGCTTGAGACGGACCGTGGAGGGGAGTGGGGAGCTGTTTTTT.

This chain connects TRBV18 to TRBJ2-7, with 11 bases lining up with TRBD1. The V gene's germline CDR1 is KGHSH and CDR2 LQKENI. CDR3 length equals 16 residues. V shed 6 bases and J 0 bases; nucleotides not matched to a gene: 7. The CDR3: CASSGDRGTVSYEQYF. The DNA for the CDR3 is TGTGCCAGCTCTGGGGACAGGGGGACAGTCTCCTACGAGCAGTACTTC.

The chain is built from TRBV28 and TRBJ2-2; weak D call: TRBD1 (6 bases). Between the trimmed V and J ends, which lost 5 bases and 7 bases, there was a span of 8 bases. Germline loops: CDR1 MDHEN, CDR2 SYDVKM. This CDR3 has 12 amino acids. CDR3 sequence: CASSRGFGELFF. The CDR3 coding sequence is TGTGCCAGCAGTAGGGGGTTCGGGGAGCTGTTTTTT.

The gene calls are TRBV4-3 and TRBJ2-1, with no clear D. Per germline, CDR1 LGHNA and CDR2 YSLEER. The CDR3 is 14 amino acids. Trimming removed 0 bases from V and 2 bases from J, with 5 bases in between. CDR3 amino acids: CASSQDPTYNEQFF. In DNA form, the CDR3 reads TGCGCCAGCAGCCAAGACCCCACCTACAATGAGCAGTTCTTC.

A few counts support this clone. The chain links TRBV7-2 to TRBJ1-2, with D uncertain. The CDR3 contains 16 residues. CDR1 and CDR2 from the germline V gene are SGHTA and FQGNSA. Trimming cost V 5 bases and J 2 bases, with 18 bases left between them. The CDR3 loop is CASSLSGSTSNYGYTF. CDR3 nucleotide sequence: TGTGCCAGCAGCCTAAGCGGCAGCACCTCGAACTATGGCTACACCTTC.

The CDR3 sequence: CASSPLQGWNTEAFF. As DNA, the CDR3 is TGTGCCAGCTCACCCTTACAGGGGTGGAACACTGAAGCTTTCTTT. This sequence joins TRBV18 and TRBJ1-1, with 7 bases fitting TRBD1. The germline V gene has CDR1 KGHSH and CDR2 LQKENI. The CDR3 runs to 15 residues. The V gene end was trimmed by 3 bases and the J gene end by 1 base; junction bases not matched to a gene: 5.

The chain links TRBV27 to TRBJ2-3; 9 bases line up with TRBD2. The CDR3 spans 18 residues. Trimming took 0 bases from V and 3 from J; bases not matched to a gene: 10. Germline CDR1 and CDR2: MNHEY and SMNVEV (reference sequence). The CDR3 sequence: CASSLSMAGGRGTDTQYF. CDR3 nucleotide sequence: TGTGCCAGCAGTTTATCGATGGCGGGAGGGCGGGGGACAGATACGCAGTATTTT.

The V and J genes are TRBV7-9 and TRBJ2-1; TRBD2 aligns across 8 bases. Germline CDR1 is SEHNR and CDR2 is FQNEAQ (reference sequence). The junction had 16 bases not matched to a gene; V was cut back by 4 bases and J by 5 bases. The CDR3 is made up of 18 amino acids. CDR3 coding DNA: TGTGCCAGCAGCTCCTCCGCCGGAAGATGGACTAGCAACAATGAGCAGTTCTTC. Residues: CASSSSAGRWTSNNEQFF.

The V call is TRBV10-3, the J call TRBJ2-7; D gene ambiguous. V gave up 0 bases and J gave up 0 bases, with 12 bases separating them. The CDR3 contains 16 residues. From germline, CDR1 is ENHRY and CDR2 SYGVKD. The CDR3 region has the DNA TGTGCCATCAGTGAGTCGAGTTTTCGGAGCTCCTACGAGCAGTACTTC. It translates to CAISESSFRSSYEQYF.

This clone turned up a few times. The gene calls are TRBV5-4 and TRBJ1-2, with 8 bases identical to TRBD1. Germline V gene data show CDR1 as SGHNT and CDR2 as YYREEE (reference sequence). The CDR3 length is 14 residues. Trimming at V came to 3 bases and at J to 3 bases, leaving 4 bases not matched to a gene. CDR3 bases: TGTGCCAGCAGCTACACGGACAGGGACTATGGCTACACCTTC. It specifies CASSYTDRDYGYTF.

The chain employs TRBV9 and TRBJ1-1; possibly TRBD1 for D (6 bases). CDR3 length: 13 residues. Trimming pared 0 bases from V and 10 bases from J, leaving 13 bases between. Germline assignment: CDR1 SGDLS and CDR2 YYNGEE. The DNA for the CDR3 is TGTGCCAGCAGCGTAGAGGGGGAGAGGGGAGCTTTCTTT. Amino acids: CASSVEGERGAFF.

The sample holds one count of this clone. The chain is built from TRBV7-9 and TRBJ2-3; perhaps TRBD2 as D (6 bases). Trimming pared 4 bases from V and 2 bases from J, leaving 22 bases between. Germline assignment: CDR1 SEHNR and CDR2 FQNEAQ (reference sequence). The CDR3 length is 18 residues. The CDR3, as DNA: TGTGCCAGCAGCTCGACATACCGGGACTTCCGAAACACAGATACGCAGTATTTT. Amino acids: CASSSTYRDFRNTDTQYF.

CDR3 DNA: TGTGCCAGCAGCGACAATGCGGCAAGGGTCGGGGAGCTGTTTTTT. Its protein product is CASSDNAARVGELFF. The V gene is TRBV9, the J gene TRBJ2-2; D uncertain. CDR1 and CDR2 (germline): SGDLS, YYNGEE. Trimming removed 3 bases at V and 7 bases at J, with 16 bases between. CDR3 size: 15 residues.